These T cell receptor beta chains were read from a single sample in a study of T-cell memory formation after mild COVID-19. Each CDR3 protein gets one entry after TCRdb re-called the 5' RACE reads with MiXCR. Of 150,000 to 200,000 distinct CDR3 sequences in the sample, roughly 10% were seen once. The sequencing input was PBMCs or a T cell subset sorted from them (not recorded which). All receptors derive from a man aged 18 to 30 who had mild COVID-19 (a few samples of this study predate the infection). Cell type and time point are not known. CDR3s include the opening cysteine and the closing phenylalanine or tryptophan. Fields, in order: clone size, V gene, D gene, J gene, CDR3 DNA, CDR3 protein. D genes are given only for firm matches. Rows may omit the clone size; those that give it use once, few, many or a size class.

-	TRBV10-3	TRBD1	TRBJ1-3	TGTGCCGCAGCGGGGACAGGGGGCATTTACGAAAACACCATATATTTT	CAAAGTGGIYENTIYF
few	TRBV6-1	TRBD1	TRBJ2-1	TGTGCCAGCATGAGGACAGGCGAATCCAATGAGCAGTTCTTC	CASMRTGESNEQFF
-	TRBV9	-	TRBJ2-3	TGTGCCAGCAGCGGACGGAGGACAGAGGTTTCAGATACGCAGTATTTT	CASSGRRTEVSDTQYF
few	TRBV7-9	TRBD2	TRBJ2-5	TGTGCCAGCAGCTTCGGACTAGTCTCGGTGGAGACCCAGTACTTC	CASSFGLVSVETQYF
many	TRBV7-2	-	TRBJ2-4	TGTGCCAGCAGCTCCGGGGCAAACATTCAGTACTTC	CASSSGANIQYF
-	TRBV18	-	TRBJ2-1	TGTGCCAGCTCACCTCCGACAGGCCAAGAGCAGTTCTTC	CASSPPTGQEQFF
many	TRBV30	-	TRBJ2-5	TGTGCCTGGAGTGTACTGGGCGGGACCCAGTACTTC	CAWSVLGGTQYF
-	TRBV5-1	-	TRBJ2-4	TGCGCCAGCAGCTTGGTGGGCGACATTCAGTACTTC	CASSLVGDIQYF
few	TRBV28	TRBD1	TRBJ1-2	TGTGCCAGCAGGACAGGGGGCCAAGGCTACACCTTC	CASRTGGQGYTF
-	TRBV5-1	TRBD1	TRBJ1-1	TGCGCCAGCAGTTTCCTCCCTTCCGGGACAGCCGAAGCTTTCTTT	CASSFLPSGTAEAFF
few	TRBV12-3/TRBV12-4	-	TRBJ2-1	TGTGCCAGCAGGGGGGCGAGCTCCTACAATGAGCAGTTCTTC	CASRGASSYNEQFF
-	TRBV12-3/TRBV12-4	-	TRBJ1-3	TGTGCCAGCAGTTTCCGGGGTCGCTCTGGAAACACCATATATTTT	CASSFRGRSGNTIYF
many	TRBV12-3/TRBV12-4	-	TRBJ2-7	TGTGCCAGCAGTTTAATTCGCGGCGAGCAGTACTTC	CASSLIRGEQYF
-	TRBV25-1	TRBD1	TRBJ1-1	TGTGCCAGCAGTTCCCCGACAGGGATCTTTGAAGCTTTCTTT	CASSSPTGIFEAFF
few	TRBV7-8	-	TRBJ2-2	TGTGCCAGCAGCAACGCCCCCTTCGGAGGGACCGGGGAGCTGTTTTTT	CASSNAPFGGTGELFF
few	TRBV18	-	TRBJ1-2	TGTGCCAGCTCACCACTTTATTCAAGGGGAACTGGGAGCTATGGCTACACCTTC	CASSPLYSRGTGSYGYTF
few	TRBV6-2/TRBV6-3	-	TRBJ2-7	TGTGCCAGCACGCGCGGGGGCAGCTCCTACGAGCAGTACTTC	CASTRGGSSYEQYF
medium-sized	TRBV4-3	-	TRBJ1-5	TGCGCCAGCAGCCAAGACTGGGGGGACAATCAGCCCCAGCATTTT	CASSQDWGDNQPQHF
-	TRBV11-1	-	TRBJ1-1	TGTGCCAGCAGCTTTGAACATAACACTGAAGCTTTCTTT	CASSFEHNTEAFF
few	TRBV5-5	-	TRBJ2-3	TGTGCCAGCACACTCTTGGGGAGCACAGATACGCAGTATTTT	CASTLLGSTDTQYF
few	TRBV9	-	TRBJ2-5	TGTGCCAGCAGCGTAACAGGGGACTCCGGGGAGACCCAGTACTTC	CASSVTGDSGETQYF
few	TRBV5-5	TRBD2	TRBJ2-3	TGTGCCAGCAGCTTTGGACTAGCGGGGGGCATTATCGATACGCAGTATTTT	CASSFGLAGGIIDTQYF
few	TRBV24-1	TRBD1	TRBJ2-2	TGTGCCACCCAGGGGGACGCGAACACCGGGGAGCTGTTTTTT	CATQGDANTGELFF
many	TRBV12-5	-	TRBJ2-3	TGTGCTAGTGGCTCCAACCGGGACGATAGACAGTATTTT	CASGSNRDDRQYF
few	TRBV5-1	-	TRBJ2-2	TGCGCCAGCAGCGACGAGTTAAACACCGGGGAGCTGTTTTTT	CASSDELNTGELFF
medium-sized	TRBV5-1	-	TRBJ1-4	TGCGCCAGCAGTGATGCTCTGCGAACTATTGCAACTAATGAAAAACTGTTTTTT	CASSDALRTIATNEKLFF
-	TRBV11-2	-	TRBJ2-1	TGTGCCAGCAGCTTAAGGGTTGGATCGGGACGATACAATGAGCAGTTCTTC	CASSLRVGSGRYNEQFF
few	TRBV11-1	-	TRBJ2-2	TGTGCCAGCAGCTTAGCGCGGGCAGGGAGGACCGGGGAGCTGTTTTTT	CASSLARAGRTGELFF
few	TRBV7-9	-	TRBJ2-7	TGTGCCAGCAGCTTAGGTAGGGATCGGGCCGAGCAGTACTTC	CASSLGRDRAEQYF
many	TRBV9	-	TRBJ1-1	TGTGCCAGCAGCCCTCAGGTCATGGGCACTGAAGCTTTCTTT	CASSPQVMGTEAFF
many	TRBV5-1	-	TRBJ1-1	TGCGCCAGCAGCTTGGAGTTAAACACTGAAGCTTTCTTT	CASSLELNTEAFF
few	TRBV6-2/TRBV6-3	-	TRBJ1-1	TGTGCCAGCAGTTACTCCTCTGAAGCTTTCTTT	CASSYSSEAFF
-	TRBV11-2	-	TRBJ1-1	TGTGCCAGCACCCCAAGAAAGGCAGCTTTCTTT	CASTPRKAAFF
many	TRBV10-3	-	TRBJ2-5	TGTGCCATCAGTGCAGGGGACGGCCAAGAGACCCAGTACTTC	CAISAGDGQETQYF
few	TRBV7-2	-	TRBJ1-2	TGTGCCAGCAGCCACCAAACCACCACTCCAGGTGCAGGCTACACCTTC	CASSHQTTTPGAGYTF
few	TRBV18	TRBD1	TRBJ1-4	TGTGCCAGCTCACCAAATCCGGACAGGGGTGAAAAACTGTTTTTT	CASSPNPDRGEKLFF
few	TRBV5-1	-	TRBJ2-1	TGCGCCAGCAGCGGGGGGACCTCAGGGGAGCAGTTCTTC	CASSGGTSGEQFF
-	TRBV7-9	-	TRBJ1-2	TGTGCCAGCAGTCTACAGGGAATACCAGATTATGGCTACACCTTC	CASSLQGIPDYGYTF
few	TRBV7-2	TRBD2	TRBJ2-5	TGTGCCAGCAGCATCCAGCGGGGGGGGCAAGAGACCCAGTACTTC	CASSIQRGGQETQYF
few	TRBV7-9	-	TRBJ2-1	TGTGCCAGCAGCCCTGACAACAATGAGCAGTTCTTC	CASSPDNNEQFF
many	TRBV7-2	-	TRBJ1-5	TGTGCCAGCAGCTTAAACAGGGACCAGCCCCAGCATTTT	CASSLNRDQPQHF
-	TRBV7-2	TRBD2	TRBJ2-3	TGTGCCAGCAGCTTAGTGGGGGCTAGCGGGGTGGATACGCAGTATTTT	CASSLVGASGVDTQYF
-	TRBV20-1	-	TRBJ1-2	TGCAGTGCTACCAGGTCCCTCCTAGTTTCCTATGGCTACACCTTC	CSATRSLLVSYGYTF
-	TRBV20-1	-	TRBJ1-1	TGCAGTGCTAGAGATCCCTGGAGAGGGGACACTGAAGCTTTCTTT	CSARDPWRGDTEAFF
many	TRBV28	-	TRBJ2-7	TGTGCCAGCGGGGCCGGGACACCCTACGAGCAGTACTTC	CASGAGTPYEQYF
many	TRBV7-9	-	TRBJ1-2	TGTGCCAGCAGCTTCGGCCGATTCTATGGCTACACCTTC	CASSFGRFYGYTF
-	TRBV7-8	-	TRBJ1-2	TGTGCCACCCGGCGGCAGGACTCAACCCGGGGCTACACCTTC	CATRRQDSTRGYTF
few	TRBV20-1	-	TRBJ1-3	TGCAGTGCCATAGGTGGAAACACCATATATTTT	CSAIGGNTIYF
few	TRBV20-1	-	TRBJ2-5	TGCAGTGCTAGCCGAGGGGGAGTTTTCGAGACCCAGTACTTC	CSASRGGVFETQYF